One and the same sample provided the 21 T cell receptor beta chains below, sequenced in a study of response to subunit inactivated influenza vaccine. From the RT-PCR reads, TCRdb called clonotypes with MiXCR, one entry per CDR3 protein. The data show approximately 700,000 distinct CDR3 sequences, with approximately 15% seen just once and less than 7% held by the top ten. The sample was PBMCs from blood, taken around two weeks before vaccination. These receptors came from a middle-aged man who received an inactivated influenza vaccine.

Only a few counts were recorded for this clonotype. The rearrangement links TRBV20-1 to TRBJ2-5; 8 nucleotides match TRBD2. The CDR3 is 14 amino acids. V trimming: 3 bases; J trimming: 5 bases; junction bases outside the gene matches: 8. Per germline, CDR1 DFQATT and CDR2 SNEGSKA (reference sequence). This chain's CDR3 is CSARDGRAVETQYF. The CDR3 bases are TGCAGTGCTAGGGACGGGAGGGCCGTGGAGACCCAGTACTTC.

This clonotype has more than one count but fewer than ten. The V and J genes are TRBV4-3 and TRBJ2-1; 7 nucleotides match TRBD2. V lost 2 bases and J lost 0; bases outside the gene matches: 7. Germline assignment: CDR1 LGHNA and CDR2 YSLEER. This CDR3 is 17 amino acids long. The CDR3 bases are TGCGCCAGCAGCCAAAGTCCAAGGACTAGCTCCTACAATGAGCAGTTCTTC. Amino acid sequence: CASSQSPRTSSYNEQFF.

This clonotype was seen ten or more times. The chain uses TRBV12-3 or TRBV12-4 and TRBJ1-4; D may be TRBD1 (5 bases). This CDR3 contains 13 residues. V lost 8 bases and J 6 bases, leaving 13 bases between the germline ends. In DNA form, the CDR3 reads TGTGCCAGCCAGAAGGGGTATTATGAAAAACTGTTTTTT. Its translation: CASQKGYYEKLFF.

This sequence joins TRBV21-1 and TRBJ2-1; TRBD2 is the table's D call and was not checked against the DNA. TRBV21-1 is listed as a pseudogene. CDR3 length: 20 amino acids. DNA for the CDR3: TGTGCCAGCAGCAAGAATATTAACGGGGGACTAGCTGACTCCTACAATGAGCAGTTCTTC. Its protein is CASSKNINGGLADSYNEQFF.

In nucleotides, the CDR3 is TGTGCCAGCAGTCAAGCAGGGGATCCTAATGAAAAACTGTTTTTT. This codes for CASSQAGDPNEKLFF. J is TRBJ1-4 and V is TRBV12-3 or TRBV12-4; TRBD1 might be the D (6 bases). V dropped 5 bases and J dropped 3 bases, with 13 bases sitting between them. The CDR3 contains 15 residues.

The chain is built from TRBV19 and TRBJ2-5; D call uncertain. Germline CDR1 LNHDA, CDR2 SQIVND (reference sequence). The length of the CDR3 is 14 residues. V lost 4 bases, J lost 1 base, and 10 bases lay in between. CDR3 sequence reads: CASSRASTQETQYF. The CDR3 region has the DNA TGTGCCAGTAGTAGGGCCTCAACCCAAGAGACCCAGTACTTC.

This clonotype has more than one count but fewer than ten. The J gene is TRBJ2-1, the V gene TRBV7-2; 11 positions agree with TRBD2. V trimming: 2 bases; J trimming: 9 bases; junction bases outside the gene matches: 6. The CDR3 length is 15 residues. Germline V gives CDR1 SGHTA, CDR2 FQGNSA. CDR3 coding DNA: TGTGCCAGCAGCTTATTGGGTCTAGCGGGAGGTGAGCAGTTCTTC. Protein product: CASSLLGLAGGEQFF.

This clonotype was picked up a small number of times. The gene calls are TRBV11-3 and TRBJ2-7; the D is unclear. Looked up from germline, CDR1 is SGHNT and CDR2 is YENEEA. V lost 0 bases and J lost 5, with 8 bases in between. This CDR3 is built from 13 residues. CDR3 nucleotides: TGTGCCAGCAGCTTAGATCAGTTTCACGAGCAGTACTTC. This translates into CASSLDQFHEQYF.

V usage is TRBV5-6 and J usage is TRBJ1-5; D is uncertain. The CDR3 contains 13 residues. Germline V lookup: CDR1 SGHDT, CDR2 YYEEEE. V lost 4 bases and J lost 4, with 9 bases in between. The CDR3 bases are TGTGCCAGCAGCGTAGGGTGGAATCAGCCCCAGCATTTT. Translated: CASSVGWNQPQHF.

About this clonotype itself: A read error may explain this, as a much larger clone is one base away. This rearrangement joins TRBV2 to TRBJ1-2; D gene uncertain. Germline V gives CDR1 SNHLY, CDR2 FYNNEI. The CDR3 is 14 residues long. CDR3 residues: CASRVLTPGYDYTF. The CDR3 nucleotides read TGTGCCAGCAGAGTACTGACGCCGGGCTATGACTACACCTTC.

This clonotype was seen repeatedly, ten times or more. The chain is built from TRBV2 and TRBJ2-3, with D possibly being TRBD1 (6 bases). V lost 7 bases, J lost 5 bases, and 10 bases lay in between. CDR1 and CDR2 (germline): SNHLY, FYNNEI. This CDR3 is built from 12 residues. The CDR3 sequence: CASKGDGDTQYF. The CDR3 nucleotides are TGTGCCAGCAAGGGGGATGGAGATACGCAGTATTTT.

This clonotype has just a few counts. The chain carries TRBV7-9 and TRBJ2-1, with TRBD1 matching 10 bases. J lost 8 bases, V lost 5 bases, and 12 bases had no gene match. There are 16 residues in the CDR3. Germline V lookup: CDR1 SEHNR, CDR2 FQNEAQ (reference sequence). The CDR3 DNA sequence: TGTGCCAGCAGCGCAACAGGGACAGGGGTTCTTTATGAGCAGTTCTTC. It is translated as CASSATGTGVLYEQFF.

This clonotype was seen a few times. The chain employs TRBV20-1 and TRBJ2-3; 7 bases are a match to TRBD2. After removal of 3 bases from V and 2 bases from J, the junction contained 8 bases not matched to a gene. Germline assignment: CDR1 DFQATT and CDR2 SNEGSKA (reference sequence). This CDR3 has 15 residues. The CDR3 region has the DNA TGCAGTGCTAGGGAACCGGGACTAAACACAGATACGCAGTATTTT. As protein: CSAREPGLNTDTQYF.

The rearrangement links TRBV5-6 to TRBJ1-5; unclear D gene. Germline CDR1 and CDR2: SGHDT and YYEEEE. The CDR3 sequence is 15 residues long. Trimming shortened V by 2 bases and J by 5 bases, and 14 bases separated the two germline ends. The DNA for the CDR3 is TGTGCCAGCAGCTTAGGTAGGCGTGGCGATCAGCCCCAGCATTTT. Residues: CASSLGRRGDQPQHF.

This clonotype turned up a few times. The chain has TRBV7-8 and TRBJ1-6, with 10 bases that match TRBD1. The CDR3 consists of 19 residues. The germline V gene has CDR1 SGHVS and CDR2 FQNEAQ. V shed 3 bases, J shed 7 bases, and the junction held 15 bases outside the gene matches. The CDR3 here is CASSLTRGQGTWSNSPLHF. DNA for the CDR3: TGTGCCAGCAGCTTGACGCGGGGACAGGGGACGTGGTCGAATTCACCCCTCCACTTT. Drawing the rest from reference TRBV7-8 and TRBJ1-6, the complete variable domain is GAGVSQSPRYKVAKRGQDVALRCDPISGHVSLFWYQQALGQGPEFLTYFQNEAQLDKSGLPSDRFFAERPEGSVSTLKIQRTQQEDSAVYLCASSLTRGQGTWSNSPLHFGNGTRLTVT.

The J gene is TRBJ2-2, the V gene TRBV7-2; D gene uncertain. The CDR3 consists of 15 residues. Germline values: CDR1 SGHTA, CDR2 FQGNSA. Trimming shortened V by 4 bases and J by 1 base, and 10 bases separated the two germline ends. As DNA, the CDR3 is TGTGCCAGCAGCTATCAGACTGGGAACACCGGGGAGCTGTTTTTT. Translated: CASSYQTGNTGELFF.

The sample holds many counts of this clonotype. Compared with germline, one end of the junction differs, possibly owing to a read error. The chain employs TRBV12-3 or TRBV12-4 and TRBJ1-1; no firm D call. The CDR3 loop spans 15 amino acids. CDR3 region: CASSLDAGRNAEAFF. The CDR3 DNA reads as TGTGCCAGCAGTTTAGATGCGGGGAGGAACGCTGAAGCTTTCTTT.

This clonotype has at least ten counts. In nucleotides, the CDR3 is TGTGCCAGCAGACTAGTACAGGGGTCGGTGTCCGAGCAGTACTTC. Protein product: CASRLVQGSVSEQYF. V and J are TRBV28 and TRBJ2-7, with 7 bases lining up with TRBD1. V shed 6 bases, J shed 6 bases, and the junction held 14 bases outside the gene matches. This CDR3 spans 15 amino acids. Germline V gene data show CDR1 as MDHEN and CDR2 as SYDVKM.

The rearrangement uses TRBV2 and TRBJ2-5; a possible D gene is TRBD1 (6 bases). V was trimmed by 5 bases and J by 5 bases, leaving 12 bases between them. The CDR3 sequence is 13 residues long. The germline CDR1 and CDR2 sequences are SNHLY and FYNNEI. The chain's CDR3 is CASSLQGWETQYF. CDR3 sequence (DNA): TGTGCCAGCAGTCTACAGGGTTGGGAGACCCAGTACTTC.

This clonotype appeared a single time. The chain uses TRBV9 and TRBJ2-5; D not resolved. V lost 4 bases to trimming and J lost 4 bases, with 8 bases between them. The CDR3 loop spans 12 amino acids. CDR1 and CDR2 (germline): SGDLS, YYNGEE. For the CDR3, the DNA is TGTGCCAGCAGCATCCACCTAGAGACCCAGTACTTC. Translation gives CASSIHLETQYF.

This chain uses TRBV2 with TRBJ2-1; the D gene is possibly TRBD1 (6 bases). Germline V gene lookup returns CDR1 SNHLY and CDR2 FYNNEI. V shed 4 bases and J shed 7 bases, with 11 bases lying between them. The CDR3 has 13 residues. In nucleotides, the CDR3 is TGTGCCAGCAGTGTGTACAGGGAGAATGAGCAGTTCTTC. As protein: CASSVYRENEQFF.